The text below deals with one T cell receptor beta chain. This sample was included in a study of control samples from healthy donors and cancer patients. The CDR3 runs 17 residues. The ends were cut back, 1 base at V and 0 bases at J, with 12 bases in the middle. Germline CDR1 and CDR2: SEHNR and FQNEAQ (reference sequence). Method: immunoSEQ multiplex PCR; TCRdb's copy keeps in-frame clones and lacks some. The table records 100,000 to 150,000 clones, more than 70% of them present only once. The V and J genes are TRBV7-9 and TRBJ1-4; D gene uncertain. Source material: blood. The receptor's source is a man between 60 and 75 years old in good health. CDR3 bases: TGTGCCAGCAGCTTAGGGACGCCCCATTCAACTAATGAAAAACTGTTTTTT. Its protein product is CASSLGTPHSTNEKLFF.